Listed below are T cell receptor beta chains from one sample, sequenced in a study of OX40 agonist ivuxolimab in advanced cancers. Measured with immunoSEQ multiplex PCR; TCRdb has only the in-frame clones, and not every one. This sample carries approximately 19,000 clones, about 88% of them seen once, and the ten largest clones take about 14%. The source material was CD4+ or CD8+ T cells sorted from blood, sampled in a trial of the OX40 agonist ivuxolimab. These receptors came from an adult with an advanced solid tumor such as melanoma, head and neck, liver or kidney cancer. Each CDR3 is given with its conserved first and last residue. The D gene is left open where the match is weak. Size tells how often a clone was seen (once, few, many) or the class of an expanded clone, and some rows leave it out.

clone_size,j_call,d_call,v_call,cdr3_aa,cdr3_nt
.,TRBJ2-7,.,TRBV5-1,CASSLSAGSYEQYF,TGCGCCAGCAGCTTGTCCGCAGGGTCCTACGAGCAGTACTTC
few,TRBJ1-5,.,TRBV6-1,CASSRYDISNQPQHF,TGTGCCAGCAGTCGCTATGACATCAGCAATCAGCCCCAGCATTTT
once,TRBJ1-1,.,TRBV10-2,CASSDGSAGAFF,TGCGCCAGCAGTGATGGGTCAGCAGGAGCTTTCTTT
.,TRBJ2-7,TRBD1,TRBV30,CAWSLERRGREQYF,TGTGCCTGGAGTTTGGAAAGAAGGGGGCGCGAGCAGTACTTC
once,TRBJ1-3,.,TRBV6-5,CASSYSRHSSGNTIYF,TGTGCCAGCAGTTACTCGAGACATTCCTCTGGAAACACCATATATTTT
.,TRBJ2-7,TRBD2,TRBV7-9,CASSLGLAGDLHEQYF,TGTGCCAGCAGCTTAGGACTAGCGGGAGATCTCCACGAGCAGTACTTC
.,TRBJ2-7,.,TRBV28,CASSRAGRMSSYEQYF,TGTGCCAGCAGCCGAGCGGGCAGGATGAGCTCCTACGAGCAGTACTTC
.,TRBJ2-7,TRBD2,TRBV6-5,CASSTGTSGTYEQYF,TGTGCCAGCAGTACCGGGACTAGCGGAACCTACGAGCAGTACTTC
.,TRBJ2-2,TRBD1,TRBV5-4,CASSSGTGLFAGELFF,TGTGCCAGCAGCTCCGGGACAGGGCTATTTGCCGGGGAGCTGTTTTTT
.,TRBJ2-1,TRBD2,TRBV27,CASSNVAGQHNEQFF,TGTGCCAGCAGCAATGTAGCGGGACAACACAATGAGCAGTTCTTC
.,TRBJ2-7,TRBD1,TRBV7-3,CASSPGQGNGLGYEQYF,TGTGCCAGCAGCCCCGGACAGGGGAATGGCCTGGGGTACGAGCAGTACTTC
.,TRBJ1-3,.,TRBV9,CASTQGPLYSGNTIYF,TGTGCCAGCACTCAAGGACCGCTCTACTCTGGAAACACCATATATTTT
.,TRBJ2-7,TRBD2,TRBV7-8,CASSLEARTSGNYEQYF,TGTGCCAGCAGCTTAGAGGCACGGACTAGCGGAAACTACGAGCAGTACTTC
.,TRBJ2-3,TRBD2,TRBV5-8,CASRMRAGGNTQYF,TGTGCCAGCAGAATGCGCGCGGGAGGTAATACGCAGTATTTT
.,TRBJ2-3,TRBD2,TRBV27,CASTGLAGEGTQYF,TGTGCCAGCACGGGACTAGCGGGAGAGGGTACGCAGTATTTT
once,TRBJ2-5,TRBD2,TRBV5-1,CASSKGLAEETQYF,TGCGCCAGCAGCAAGGGACTAGCGGAGGAGACCCAGTACTTC
few,TRBJ1-2,TRBD1,TRBV5-1,CASSQYPGGAGGYTF,TGCGCCAGCAGCCAATACCCAGGGGGCGCTGGGGGCTACACCTTC
.,TRBJ2-2,.,TRBV6-5,CASSYGAAAATGELFF,TGTGCCAGCAGTTACGGAGCGGCAGCGGCCACCGGGGAGCTGTTTTTT
.,TRBJ2-1,TRBD2,TRBV15,CATSRGAGVTGEQFF,TGTGCCACCAGCAGAGGGGCGGGAGTAACGGGAGAGCAGTTCTTC
.,TRBJ2-3,.,TRBV11-2,CASSLPGATDTQYF,TGTGCCAGCAGCCTCCCGGGTGCCACAGATACGCAGTATTTT
.,TRBJ2-4,TRBD2,TRBV28,CASSRLAGAVYLAKNIQYF,TGTGCCAGCAGTAGATTAGCGGGAGCAGTTTACCTAGCCAAAAACATTCAGTACTTC
.,TRBJ2-3,.,TRBV4-1,CASSQANSGFTDTQYF,TGCGCCAGCAGCCAAGCGAATAGCGGATTCACAGATACGCAGTATTTT
.,TRBJ2-7,TRBD1,TRBV7-9,CASSFAGQGGSYEQYF,TGTGCCAGCAGCTTTGCCGGACAGGGGGGCTCCTACGAGCAGTACTTC
few,TRBJ1-4,TRBD1,TRBV5-5,CASSFPGQGDNEKLFF,TGTGCCAGCAGCTTTCCCGGACAGGGGGATAATGAAAAACTGTTTTTT
.,TRBJ1-2,.,TRBV6-4,CASSENLGYGYTF,TGTGCCAGCAGTGAGAATCTAGGGTATGGCTACACCTTC
.,TRBJ2-7,.,TRBV7-9,CASSFYTGADEQYF,TGTGCCAGCAGCTTTTACACCGGGGCGGACGAGCAGTACTTC
.,TRBJ2-1,TRBD1,TRBV7-2,CASSVQGARNEQFF,TGTGCCAGCAGCGTCCAGGGGGCCCGCAATGAGCAGTTCTTC
.,TRBJ1-1,.,TRBV28,CASSKQGSEAFF,TGTGCCAGCAGTAAACAGGGATCTGAAGCTTTCTTT
once,TRBJ1-4,TRBD1,TRBV4-1,CASRQGVIRPDEKLFF,TGCGCCAGCAGACAGGGGGTCATAAGGCCTGATGAAAAACTGTTTTTT
.,TRBJ2-3,TRBD2,TRBV4-3,CASSQVLTSGIRDTQYF,TGCGCCAGCAGCCAAGTTCTGACTAGCGGGATTAGAGATACGCAGTATTTT
.,TRBJ2-1,TRBD2,TRBV7-3,CASSSQTSGRPKYNEQFF,TGTGCCAGCAGCTCCCAGACTAGCGGGAGGCCTAAATACAATGAGCAGTTCTTC
.,TRBJ1-4,.,TRBV10-3,CATSDPSATNEKLFF,TGTGCCACCTCAGACCCGAGTGCAACTAATGAAAAACTGTTTTTT
.,TRBJ1-1,.,TRBV6-5,CASSYRAHRGNTEAFF,TGTGCCAGCAGTTACCGGGCCCATCGGGGGAACACTGAAGCTTTCTTT
.,TRBJ2-3,.,TRBV11-2,CASSFGATQYF,TGTGCCAGCAGCTTCGGGGCTACGCAGTATTTT
.,TRBJ2-2,.,TRBV6-1,CASSEIAGGGELFF,TGTGCCAGCAGTGAAATAGCCGGTGGCGGGGAGCTGTTTTTT
.,TRBJ2-2,.,TRBV19,CASSLRSRGAGELFF,TGTGCCAGTAGTTTGAGGAGTAGGGGGGCCGGGGAGCTGTTTTTT
.,TRBJ1-4,TRBD1,TRBV28,CASSLWDRKVEKLFF,TGTGCCAGCAGTTTATGGGACAGGAAGGTCGAAAAACTGTTTTTT
.,TRBJ1-2,TRBD1,TRBV7-3,CASSLTGTGLSFNDYGYTF,TGTGCCAGCAGCTTAACTGGGACAGGGCTTAGTTTTAATGACTATGGCTACACCTTC
.,TRBJ2-7,.,TRBV28,CASSSSNDEQYF,TGTGCCAGCAGTTCCTCTAATGACGAGCAGTACTTC
.,TRBJ2-7,.,TRBV30,CAWSLMGEQYF,TGTGCCTGGAGCCTTATGGGCGAGCAGTACTTC
.,TRBJ1-2,.,TRBV4-1,CASSQDLGFVRAALNYGYTF,TGCGCCAGCAGCCAAGATCTGGGCTTCGTTCGTGCAGCGTTGAACTATGGCTACACCTTC
.,TRBJ2-2,TRBD2,TRBV7-3,CASSPSGTGELFF,TGTGCCAGCAGCCCTAGCGGAACCGGGGAGCTGTTTTTT
few,TRBJ1-2,.,TRBV23-1,CASSQGGNNYGYTF,TGCGCCAGCAGTCAAGGAGGGAACAACTATGGCTACACCTTC
.,TRBJ2-5,TRBD1,TRBV6-1,CASGRQGSGETQYF,TGTGCCAGCGGCCGACAGGGATCGGGAGAGACCCAGTACTTC